Presented here are 32 T cell receptor beta chains from one specimen sequenced in a study of molecular identifiers for immune sequencing clone quantification. TCRdb called the PCR reads again in MiXCR, with one record for every CDR3 protein. This sample carries approximately 590,000 distinct CDR3 sequences, 25% of them seen once, and the ten largest clones take 0.7% to 0.95%. The sequenced sample was naive CD8+ T cells from blood, with Jurkat cell RNA spiked in. Documented subset: FACS-sorted CD8+CD4-CCR7+CD45RA+ naive T cells. These receptors came from a human donor in good health. Some libraries in this study had Jurkat cell RNA spiked in.

The V and J genes are TRBV24-1 and TRBJ2-1; D is ambiguous. Trimming took 3 bases from V and 0 from J, leaving 11 bases between them. This CDR3 has 16 residues. Per germline, CDR1 KGHDR and CDR2 SFDVKD. DNA of the CDR3: TGTGCCACCAGTGATCGTGGCGCGAACTCCTACAATGAGCAGTTCTTC. It translates to CATSDRGANSYNEQFF.

This clonotype was seen many times. The rearrangement links TRBV21-1 to TRBJ2-3; TRBD2 is the table's D call and was not checked against the DNA. TRBV21-1 is a documented pseudogene. The CDR3 contains 18 residues. CDR3 coding DNA: TGTGCCAGCAGCTTGAGGACTAGCGGGCCTCCAAGTACAGATACGCAGTATTTT. As protein: CASSLRTSGPPSTDTQYF.

This clonotype was observed at least ten times. The gene calls are TRBV12-3 or TRBV12-4 and TRBJ1-5, with a tentative D call TRBD1 (6 bases). This CDR3 has 13 amino acids. V lost 2 bases and J lost 7, with 9 bases in between. The CDR3 spells CASSLPGDQPQHF. The CDR3 region has the DNA TGTGCCAGCAGTTTACCAGGGGACCAGCCCCAGCATTTT.

This clonotype was detected many times. The V gene is TRBV5-6, the J gene TRBJ2-7, with no clear D. Per the germline V gene, CDR1 is SGHDT and CDR2 is YYEEEE. The CDR3 sequence is 14 residues long. V lost 0 bases to trimming and J lost 0 bases, with 7 bases between them. The CDR3 DNA reads TGTGCCAGCAGCTTGGAGAGGAGCTCCTACGAGCAGTACTTC. Its protein product is CASSLERSSYEQYF.

The count of this clonotype is one. It may be a read error: a sequence one base away is much more abundant. The chain uses TRBV28 and TRBJ2-7, with unresolved D. CDR1 is MDHEN and CDR2 is SYDVKM in the germline V gene. This CDR3 contains 14 residues. CDR3 protein: CASRGRLGSYERYF. The CDR3 DNA sequence: TGTGCCAGCAGGGGCCGACTCGGGTCCTACGAGCGGTACTTC. The full variable domain, with the rest looked up from reference TRBV28 and TRBJ2-7, is DVKVTQSSRYLVKRTGEKVFLECVQDMDHENMFWYRQDPGLGLRLIYFSYDVKMKEKGDIPEGYSVSREKKERFSLILESASTNQTSMYLCASRGRLGSYERYFGPGTRLTVT.

The rearrangement links TRBV5-8 to TRBJ2-7; D not resolved. V was shortened by 2 bases and J by 3 bases, with 6 bases between the two germline ends. The CDR3 is 12 amino acids. Germline V gene data show CDR1 as SGHTS and CDR2 as YDEGEE. This CDR3 reads CASSFTRYEQYF. CDR3 sequence (DNA): TGTGCCAGCAGCTTTACCCGCTACGAGCAGTACTTC.

This clonotype occurred many times. The chain links TRBV9 to TRBJ2-7; 7 bases map to TRBD1. Germline V gives CDR1 SGDLS, CDR2 YYNGEE. The trim removed 3 bases at V and 2 bases at J, leaving 5 bases unmatched. The CDR3 is 14 amino acids. DNA for the CDR3: TGTGCCAGCAGCGCAGGGACAGAGGCCTACGAGCAGTACTTC. Amino acids: CASSAGTEAYEQYF.

This clonotype was seen more than once but under ten times. The chain combines TRBV10-3 with TRBJ2-7; no clear D. There are 14 residues in the CDR3. Germline assignment: CDR1 ENHRY and CDR2 SYGVKD. Trimming removed 3 bases at V and 5 bases at J, with 14 bases between. CDR3 in DNA: TGTGCCATCAGTGAATCGGGCAGATCCCACGAGCAGTACTTC. Translated, it gives CAISESGRSHEQYF.

CDR3: CAISEVGSNQPQHF. In DNA, the CDR3 is TGTGCCATCAGTGAAGTTGGGTCAAATCAGCCCCAGCATTTT. This rearrangement joins TRBV10-3 to TRBJ1-5; D is unresolved. The CDR3 extends over 14 amino acids. Looked up from germline, CDR1 is ENHRY and CDR2 is SYGVKD. The germline V and J ends were trimmed by 3 bases and 4 bases, with 10 bases remaining between them.

This chain connects TRBV4-3 to TRBJ2-7, with TRBD2 matching 7 bases. V lost 1 base and J lost 1; bases outside the gene matches: 7. Germline CDR1 and CDR2: LGHNA and YSLEER. CDR3 size: 16 residues. The CDR3 DNA sequence: TGCGCCAGCAGCCAAGGAGTTTGGGGGGGATCCTACGAGCAGTACTTC. Translated, it gives CASSQGVWGGSYEQYF.

Concerning this clonotype: This may be a read error, as it is one base from a much larger clone. The chain has TRBV29-1 and TRBJ2-2; TRBD1 agrees at 9 bases. Germline assignment: CDR1 SQVTM and CDR2 ANQGSEA. This CDR3 contains 15 residues. The CDR3 region has the DNA TGCAGCGTTGAAAACGACAGGGGGTACACCGGGGAGCAGTTTTTT. Its protein product is CSVENDRGYTGEQFF.

This clonotype has a count of ten or more. V usage is TRBV7-2 and J usage is TRBJ2-1; weak D call: TRBD1 (6 bases). Germline V gives CDR1 SGHTA, CDR2 FQGNSA. The CDR3 has 14 amino acids. The V end lost 1 base, the J end lost 8 bases, and 12 bases lay between the germline ends. CDR3 in amino acids: CASSLVLAGDEQFF. The CDR3 DNA is TGTGCCAGCAGCTTAGTATTAGCAGGGGATGAGCAGTTCTTC.

This clonotype came up a few times. The J gene is TRBJ1-4, the V gene TRBV11-2; TRBD1 matches 7 bases. Germline V lookup: CDR1 SGHAT, CDR2 FQNNGV. J was trimmed by 8 bases and V by 3 bases; bases with no gene match: 12. This CDR3 is 16 amino acids long. The CDR3 region has the DNA TGTGCCAGCAGCTTTTTCGACAGGGAAAGCAAAGAAAAACTGTTTTTT. Its translation is CASSFFDRESKEKLFF.

This clonotype was counted ten times or more. V usage is TRBV25-1 and J usage is TRBJ2-1, with D perhaps matching TRBD1 (5 bases). Germline CDR1 is MGHDK and CDR2 is SYGVNS. The CDR3 has 14 amino acids. Trimming shortened V by 1 base and J by 10 bases, and 14 bases separated the two germline ends. CDR3 region: CASSELEHRHEQFF. In DNA form, the CDR3 reads TGTGCCAGCAGTGAATTAGAACACAGGCACGAGCAGTTCTTC.

Worth noting for this clonotype: The CDR3 end shows no conserved phenylalanine or tryptophan, and so a read error is likely. The chain combines TRBV6-2 or TRBV6-3 with TRBJ2-7; D is unclear. The CDR3 totals 15 residues. V lost 5 bases to trimming and J lost 1 base, with 15 bases between them. Germline CDR1 and CDR2: MNHEY and SVGEGT. CDR3 in DNA: TGTGCCAGCAGTGACCCCTTTGAATCTTCCTACGAGCAGTACTGC. Translating it yields CASSDPFESSYEQYC.

The rearrangement links TRBV20-1 to TRBJ2-7, with unresolved D. V dropped 3 bases and J dropped 6 bases, with 30 bases sitting between them. The CDR3 totals 18 residues. CDR1 is DFQATT, CDR2 SNEGSKA, per germline (reference sequence). The CDR3 region has the DNA TGCAGTGCTAGGGATAGGATGGTGTACGGATTTGATAGAGTCGAGCAGTACTTC. This encodes CSARDRMVYGFDRVEQYF.

The sample holds many counts of this clonotype. This chain uses TRBV7-9 with TRBJ1-1; D possibly corresponds to TRBD1 (6 bases). V lost 5 bases, J lost 0 bases, and 13 bases lay in between. The CDR3 totals 15 residues. Germline V gene data show CDR1 as SEHNR and CDR2 as FQNEAQ (reference sequence). The CDR3 DNA sequence: TGTGCCAGCAGCCCAGGGGACGGAATGAACACTGAAGCTTTCTTT. Its translation is CASSPGDGMNTEAFF.

A remark on this clonotype: The junction and the germline gene differ at one end; a read error may be behind it. V usage is TRBV12-5 and J usage is TRBJ1-5, with TRBD1 as a possible D gene (6 bases). This CDR3 has 15 residues. Germline V gene data show CDR1 as LGHNT and CDR2 as FRNRAP. As DNA, the CDR3 is TGTGCTGGTGGTTCGGAGGGGACATTTTATCAGCCCCAGCATTTT. Translation: CAGGSEGTFYQPQHF.

The rearrangement uses TRBV27 and TRBJ1-4; 9 bases align to TRBD1. CDR1 is MNHEY, CDR2 SMNVEV, per germline (reference sequence). The CDR3 has 19 residues. With 1 base clipped from V and 6 bases from J, the junction kept 15 bases outside the gene matches. In nucleotides, the CDR3 is TGTGCCAGCAGTTTATGGGTTCCGGGACAGGGTAGATCTCATGAAAAACTGTTTTTT. As protein: CASSLWVPGQGRSHEKLFF.

The chain has TRBV6-5 and TRBJ2-1, with D possibly being TRBD2 (5 bases). CDR3 length: 16 amino acids. Germline loops: CDR1 MNHEY, CDR2 SVGAGI. Trimming pared 5 bases from V and 2 bases from J, leaving 16 bases between. The chain's CDR3 is CASSMGEGSAYNEQFF. For the CDR3, the DNA is TGTGCCAGCAGTATGGGCGAGGGATCGGCCTACAATGAGCAGTTCTTC.

This clonotype appeared many times. The chain recombines TRBV7-9 with TRBJ2-7; the D gene is possibly TRBD1 (6 bases). CDR3 length: 15 amino acids. Germline V gene data show CDR1 as SEHNR and CDR2 as FQNEAQ (reference sequence). Trimming took off 6 bases at V and 7 bases at J, with 22 bases between the two ends. CDR3 bases: TGTGCCAGCAGTACCTCCCGGGACACACCCCTAGAGCAGTACTTC. This codes for CASSTSRDTPLEQYF.

The chain employs TRBV12-3 or TRBV12-4 and TRBJ2-7; D uncertain. Trimming took 4 bases from V and 3 from J, leaving 16 bases between them. The CDR3 consists of 15 residues. CDR3 bases: TGTGCCAGCAGTTCCACAGTAACCCCTAACTACGAGCAGTACTTC. It codes for CASSSTVTPNYEQYF.

The sample holds a few counts of this clonotype. The chain recombines TRBV6-5 with TRBJ2-7, with D possibly being TRBD1 (6 bases). The CDR3 is made up of 13 amino acids. V was cut by 6 bases and J by 3 bases, with 12 bases left in between. Looked up from germline, CDR1 is MNHEY and CDR2 is SVGAGI. CDR3 DNA sequence: TGTGCCAGCAGACCCCGGGACAACTACGAGCAGTACTTC. Its translation: CASRPRDNYEQYF.

The chain joins TRBV27 to TRBJ2-1; D is possibly TRBD1 or TRBD2 (5 bases each). V was clipped by 1 base and J by 9 bases, with 10 bases between them. The germline V gene has CDR1 MNHEY and CDR2 SMNVEV (reference sequence). This CDR3 has 13 residues. The CDR3 region is CASSLLGDGEQFF. The CDR3 DNA follows: TGTGCCAGCAGTTTATTAGGGGACGGTGAGCAGTTCTTC.

This clonotype was observed at least ten times. V gene TRBV4-3 combines with J gene TRBJ2-5; D possibly corresponds to TRBD1 (7 bases). V shed 0 bases and J shed 5 bases, with 16 bases lying between them. CDR1 is LGHNA and CDR2 is YSLEER in the germline V gene. The CDR3 runs 16 residues. The CDR3 bases are TGCGCCAGCAGCCAAGATTGGTTCGGGGGACAGGAGACCCAGTACTTC. Protein product: CASSQDWFGGQETQYF.

V and J are TRBV27 and TRBJ2-3; 9 nucleotides line up with TRBD2. The V and J ends lost 6 bases and 1 base, in that order; junction bases with no gene match: 8. There are 16 residues in the CDR3. Germline CDR1 reads MNHEY; CDR2 reads SMNVEV (reference sequence). CDR3 sequence (DNA): TGTGCCAGCAGCCAAATAGCGGGGGTGCGCACAGATACGCAGTATTTT. Translating gives CASSQIAGVRTDTQYF.

Turning to this clonotype: It may be a read error: a sequence one base away is much more abundant. V and J are TRBV24-1 and TRBJ2-2; D may be TRBD2 (5 bases). Germline lookup yields CDR1 KGHDR and CDR2 SFDVKD. This CDR3 is built from 13 residues. The CDR3, as DNA: TGTACCACTAGAGAAAGTACCACCGGGGAGCTGTTTTTT. Its translation is CTTRESTTGELFF.

This chain links TRBV19 with TRBJ2-7, with 10 bases that match TRBD2. The ends lost 4 bases at V and 2 bases at J; junction bases unmatched: 5. The V gene's germline CDR1 is LNHDA and CDR2 SQIVND (reference sequence). This CDR3 is 15 amino acids long. The CDR3 region is CASSTPLAGAYEQYF. CDR3 nucleotides: TGTGCCAGTAGTACACCCCTAGCGGGAGCCTACGAGCAGTACTTC.

Note on this clonotype: A much larger clonotype is one base distant, so this may be a read error. The chain employs TRBV28 and TRBJ1-1, with D unresolved. Germline V gene sequence: CDR1 MDHEN, CDR2 SYDVKM. V was shortened by 0 bases and J by 10 bases, with 9 bases between the two germline ends. CDR3 length: 12 amino acids. CDR3 protein: CASSLWQAGAFF. CDR3 nucleotide sequence: TGTGCCAGCAGTTTATGGCAGGCTGGAGCTTTCTTT.

As concerns this clonotype: This may come from a read error, since a much larger clone is one base off. No conserved phenylalanine or tryptophan ends this CDR3, so it is likely a read error. The CDR3 coding sequence is TGTGCCAGCAGCTCCCGCCGCCCTGAAGCTTTCTCT. Translation gives CASSSRRPEAFS. The gene calls are TRBV5-6 and TRBJ1-1, with D unresolved. V was pared by 3 bases and J by 6 bases, with 9 bases between. Per the germline V gene, CDR1 is SGHDT and CDR2 is YYEEEE. This CDR3 has 12 residues.

The chain is built from TRBV4-3 and TRBJ2-5, with D tentatively TRBD2 (6 bases). Trimming removed 3 bases at V and 7 bases at J, with 18 bases between. The CDR3 is 15 amino acids. Germline CDR1 reads LGHNA; CDR2 reads YSLEER. DNA for the CDR3: TGCGCCAGCAGCCACCAACGGGGGAGCGGCGCGACCCAGTACTTC. This sequence encodes CASSHQRGSGATQYF.

This sequence joins TRBV27 and TRBJ1-1; no clear D. Trimming shortened V by 3 bases and J by 7 bases, and 12 bases separated the two germline ends. Germline V gives CDR1 MNHEY, CDR2 SMNVEV (reference sequence). The CDR3 sequence is 13 residues long. In nucleotides, the CDR3 is TGTGCCAGCAGTTTCCAAGTGGGGTTTGAAGCTTTCTTT. Translation gives CASSFQVGFEAFF.